These T cell receptor beta chains were read from a single sample in a study of cytomegalovirus exposure and HLA in healthy donors. The table came from immunoSEQ multiplex PCR; TCRdb's copy has only in-frame clones and leaves some out. The sample shows approximately 150,000 clones, roughly three quarters of them seen only once. Sequenced input: PBMCs. Receptor source: a woman between 45 and 60 years old in good health and CMV-seropositive. Each CDR3 is given with its conserved first and last residue. The D gene is left open where the match is weak. The size entry is marked missing in some rows and otherwise reads once, few, many or a size class.

clone size	J gene	CDR3 length	V gene	D gene	CDR3 protein	CDR3 DNA
NA	TRBJ1-6	16	TRBV4-1	TRBD1	CASSPQGAYDNSPLHF	TGCGCCAGCAGCCCACAGGGGGCTTACGATAATTCACCCCTCCACTTT
NA	TRBJ2-1	13	TRBV5-1	TRBD1	CASSLGQGNEQFF	TGCGCCAGCAGCTTGGGACAGGGTAATGAGCAGTTCTTC
NA	TRBJ2-3	14	TRBV11-1	NA	CASSLDKGPDTQYF	TGTGCCAGCAGCTTAGATAAGGGGCCCGATACGCAGTATTTT
NA	TRBJ1-1	12	TRBV19	TRBD1	CASTDIGQGAFF	TGTGCCAGTACCGATATAGGACAGGGAGCTTTCTTT
NA	TRBJ2-5	17	TRBV4-2	TRBD2	CASSQGERGGEGETQYF	TGTGCCAGCAGCCAAGGGGAACGGGGGGGCGAGGGGGAGACCCAGTACTTC
few	TRBJ2-2	17	TRBV15	NA	CATSRALSGTNTGELFF	TGTGCCACCAGCAGAGCACTTAGCGGAACAAACACCGGGGAGCTGTTTTTT
NA	TRBJ2-1	18	TRBV2	TRBD2	CASSDPRPGLAEYNEQFF	TGTGCCAGCAGTGATCCCCGTCCGGGACTAGCGGAATACAATGAGCAGTTCTTC
NA	TRBJ1-2	17	TRBV7-9	NA	CASSPSGGILANYGYTF	TGTGCCAGCAGCCCGTCGGGGGGCATCTTAGCTAACTATGGCTACACCTTC
NA	TRBJ1-6	13	TRBV2	NA	CASSEGPNSPLHF	TGTGCCAGCAGTGAGGGGCCGAATTCACCCCTCCACTTT
NA	TRBJ1-1	11	TRBV29-1	NA	CSVDQNTEAFF	TGCAGCGTTGACCAGAACACTGAAGCTTTCTTT
few	TRBJ1-4	13	TRBV5-1	NA	CASSPGHIEKLFF	TGCGCCAGCAGCCCGGGACATATTGAAAAACTGTTTTTT
NA	TRBJ1-1	14	TRBV4-2	NA	CASRGGSLNTEAFF	TGTGCCAGCCGCGGCGGAAGCTTGAACACTGAAGCTTTCTTT
few	TRBJ2-3	17	TRBV7-9	TRBD2	CASSLFVGGGSTDTQYF	TGTGCCAGCAGCTTATTTGTCGGCGGGGGTAGCACAGATACGCAGTATTTT
few	TRBJ1-2	16	TRBV4-1	TRBD1	CASSQLGTGSNYGYTF	TGCGCCAGCAGCCAGCTCGGGACAGGTAGTAACTATGGCTACACCTTC
once	TRBJ1-1	15	TRBV28	TRBD1	CASSLSGTGGSEAFF	TGTGCCAGCAGTTTATCCGGGACAGGGGGTTCTGAAGCTTTCTTT
NA	TRBJ1-1	14	TRBV18	NA	CASSPNRENTEAFF	TGTGCCAGCTCACCGAACAGGGAGAACACTGAAGCTTTCTTT
NA	TRBJ1-1	16	TRBV28	TRBD1	CASSPPGGTGLTEAFF	TGTGCCAGCAGTCCCCCTGGGGGGACAGGGTTGACTGAAGCTTTCTTT
few	TRBJ1-3	15	TRBV10-2	NA	CASSAGGPSGNTIYF	TGCGCCAGCAGTGCGGGGGGGCCCTCTGGAAACACCATATATTTT
NA	TRBJ2-1	14	TRBV9	NA	CASSTLQGIGEQFF	TGTGCCAGCAGCACCCTACAGGGTATCGGTGAGCAGTTCTTC
NA	TRBJ1-5	15	TRBV21-1	NA	CARGQGEGSNQPQHF	TGTGCCAGGGGACAGGGCGAGGGAAGCAATCAGCCCCAGCATTTT
NA	TRBJ2-3	15	TRBV5-1	TRBD2	CASSLRGAGTDTQYF	TGCGCCAGTAGCTTGCGGGGGGCCGGCACAGATACGCAGTATTTT
once	TRBJ2-7	13	TRBV15	NA	CAISRGGAGEQYF	TGTGCCATATCAAGAGGGGGGGCCGGCGAGCAGTACTTC
NA	TRBJ2-3	13	TRBV30	NA	CAWSLMSGDTQYF	TGTGCCTGGAGTTTGATGTCAGGAGATACGCAGTATTTT
NA	TRBJ1-5	13	TRBV6-6	NA	CASTVKGIQPQHF	TGTGCCAGCACTGTCAAGGGGATTCAGCCCCAGCATTTT
NA	TRBJ2-2	13	TRBV29-1	TRBD1	CSVRGLDTGELFF	TGCAGCGTTAGGGGGCTGGACACCGGGGAGCTGTTTTTT
NA	TRBJ1-1	15	TRBV19	NA	CASSAHTGSATEAFF	TGTGCCAGTAGTGCCCATACAGGGTCTGCCACTGAAGCTTTCTTT
few	TRBJ1-1	15	TRBV9	TRBD1	CASSVSGQRNTEAFF	TGTGCCAGCAGCGTCTCGGGACAGAGAAACACTGAAGCTTTCTTT
NA	TRBJ1-2	12	TRBV19	NA	CASRTREAGYTF	TGTGCCAGTAGGACCAGGGAGGCTGGCTACACCTTC
NA	TRBJ1-2	13	TRBV7-3	NA	CASSLNPQDGYTF	TGTGCCAGCAGCTTAAACCCCCAGGATGGCTACACCTTC
NA	TRBJ2-4	14	TRBV7-9	TRBD1	CASGYGTEWDIQYF	TGTGCCAGCGGATACGGGACAGAATGGGACATTCAGTACTTC
NA	TRBJ1-1	14	TRBV15	NA	CATSRDLQGTEAFF	TGTGCCACCAGCAGAGATTTACAGGGCACTGAAGCTTTCTTT
once	TRBJ2-3	14	TRBV11-2	NA	CASRQPGPPDTQYF	TGTGCCAGCAGGCAGCCAGGCCCCCCAGATACGCAGTATTTT